The T cell receptor (beta chain) under discussion was sequenced for a study of CD8 T cells in ankylosing spondylitis. This clonotype was detected a few times. Its antigen is undetermined. Study-wide results and caveats: In synovial fluid and blood from reactive arthritis, some motif variants were previously reported. Within matched ankylosing spondylitis synovial fluid, disease-linked clones were reportedly significantly enriched. Ankylosing spondylitis blood seemed to carry a telltale TCR beta motif made of seven or eight highly homologous variants. Disease-linked clones bore a CD8+ phenotype, appearing relatively rarely in peripheral blood.

The CDR3 length is 13 residues. V was trimmed by 4 bases and J by 6 bases, leaving 11 bases between them. Germline values: CDR1 SEHNR, CDR2 FQNEAQ (reference sequence). Generation of TCR beta libraries employed quantitative 5'-RACE incorporating molecular barcodes. TCRdb redid the calling of the 5' RACE reads with MiXCR, one entry per CDR3 protein. The sample yields roughly 440,000 distinct CDR3 sequences, roughly a sixth seen once. The clonotype was recovered from a male donor with ankylosing spondylitis. The material sequenced was blood, either unsorted or a sorted T cell fraction (not recorded which). J is TRBJ2-3 and V is TRBV7-9; perhaps D is TRBD1 or TRBD2 (5 bases each). The CDR3 here is CASSYQGEDTQYF. The CDR3 coding sequence is TGTGCCAGCAGCTACCAAGGGGAGGATACGCAGTATTTT.